This T cell receptor beta chain emerged from a study of regulatory T cells in long-lasting Graves disease. Study outcomes and limitations: What was studied was peripheral blood only, and not thyroid tissue.

The CDR3 is made up of 16 amino acids. The V end was cut by 0 bases, the J end by 3 bases, with 15 bases between. Germline V gene lookup returns CDR1 MNHEY and CDR2 SVGAGI. Many counts were recorded for this clonotype. Its antigen is unidentified. Time point described: persistent/refractory GD, antithyroid drugs over 5 years with positive TRAb. The TCR library used RNA extracted from PBMCs. Assembly of TCR beta libraries relied on iRepertoire HTBI primers together with Arm-PCR of CDR3 regions. Source study methods: Identification yielded 62 TRBV and more than 12 TRBJ segments across samples. TCRdb reprocessed the multiplex PCR reads via MiXCR and lists one record per CDR3 protein. The V and J calls were not made by the authors but by TCRdb's processing. This table has around 340,000 distinct CDR3 sequences, about 20% appearing once.

This TCR was recovered from a female donor with Graves disease. Sequencing used peripheral blood mononuclear cells (PBMCs), obtained when the disease was refractory, from a patient treated with antithyroid drugs. The genes are TRBV6-5 and TRBJ2-7; D is perhaps TRBD1 or TRBD2 (6 bases each). CDR3 loop: CASSYSNVGGSYEQYF. Written as DNA, the CDR3 is TGTGCCAGCAGTTACTCTAACGTGGGGGGCAGCTACGAGCAGTACTTC.